The T cell receptor beta chain under discussion was sequenced for a study of graft-versus-host responses after intestinal transplantation. Study details: Each patient got anti-thymocyte globulin induction, then tacrolimus and steroids for around three years. Whole-study results and caveats: Allografts from individuals with graft-donor T cell macrochimerism displayed high graft-versus-host to host-versus-graft clonal ratios.

Only in-frame clones appear in the TCRdb table, and some are missing; sequencing was by immunoSEQ multiplex PCR. This repertoire shows over 10,000 clones, roughly 93% found once; its top ten account for around 4%. The CDR3 contains 12 residues. Trimming removed 10 bases at V and 3 bases at J, with 13 bases between. Looked up from germline, CDR1 is SGHNT and CDR2 is YYREEE (reference sequence). Worth noting for this clone: The antigen remains unidentified.

The source is a human patient who received an intestinal transplant, so some T cells may come from the graft donor. The V and J genes are TRBV5-4 and TRBJ1-2; TRBD1 is a possible D gene (6 bases). Sequenced material: PBMCs, taken about 37 months after intestinal transplantation. In DNA form, the CDR3 reads TGTGCCGCCGGGGGGGCGGACTATGGCTACACCTTC. Encoded protein: CAAGGADYGYTF.